The next 5 T cell receptor beta chains were all read from a single sample in a study of T cells in Graves' hyperthyroidism and ophthalmopathy. Template material for amplifying TCR beta CDR3 regions consisted of RNA transcripts. Initially, a first-round RT-PCR of the TCR CDR3 employed the HTBI primer set. TCRdb reanalysed the multiplex PCR reads using MiXCR and keeps one entry per CDR3 protein. The profile shows about 520,000 distinct CDR3 sequences, roughly 20% of them singletons. Specimen: blood. The origin of the receptors is a man aged 18 to 30 with Graves' hyperthyroidism.

This clonotype was counted between two and nine times. The gene calls are TRBV6-1 and TRBJ2-4, with 9 positions matching TRBD1. This CDR3 has 16 residues. With 5 bases clipped from V and 6 bases from J, the junction kept 11 bases outside the gene matches. CDR1 is MNHNS, CDR2 SASEGT, per germline. The CDR3 coding sequence is TGTGCCAGCAGTACCCGGACAGGGGAGAAGAGAAACATTCAGTACTTC. As protein: CASSTRTGEKRNIQYF.

V is TRBV12-3 or TRBV12-4 and J is TRBJ1-2; D remains unclear. CDR3 size: 15 residues. V was trimmed by 3 bases and J by 7 bases, leaving 18 bases between them. The CDR3 sequence: CASSLQTSGTSGYTF. CDR3 in DNA: TGTGCCAGCAGTTTGCAGACAAGCGGAACTAGTGGCTACACCTTC.

V usage is TRBV4-2 and J usage is TRBJ1-6; TRBD1 matches 8 bases. The CDR3 has 14 amino acids. Germline assignment: CDR1 LGHNA and CDR2 YNFKEQ. Trimming took 6 bases from V and 8 from J; bases not matched to a gene: 6. The CDR3 loop is CASRVDRDYSPLHF. The CDR3 nucleotides are TGTGCCAGCAGGGTGGACAGGGATTATTCACCCCTCCACTTT.

This clonotype occurred many times. The chain combines TRBV6-2 or TRBV6-3 with TRBJ1-2; 7 nucleotides match TRBD1. The J segment lost 0 bases and the V segment lost 4 bases, leaving 5 bases of the junction unmatched. The CDR3 sequence is 15 residues long. Germline CDR1 and CDR2: MNHEY and SVGEGT. CDR3 nucleotide sequence: TGTGCCAGCAGTTCGTTCGGGACAGCTAACTATGGCTACACCTTC. Amino acids: CASSSFGTANYGYTF.

The rearrangement joins TRBV29-1 to TRBJ2-2; a weak D match, TRBD2 (5 bases). Trimming removed 5 bases at V and 0 bases at J, with 16 bases between. From germline, CDR1 is SQVTM and CDR2 ANQGSEA. The CDR3 is 16 amino acids. The CDR3 spells CSVLGPEGANTGELFF. As DNA, the CDR3 is TGCAGCGTTCTAGGACCTGAGGGCGCGAACACCGGGGAGCTGTTTTTT.